This passage covers 6 T cell receptor beta chains from one sample sequenced in a study of blood T cell repertoires in COVID-19. Using immunoSEQ multiplex PCR, the repertoire was profiled, and TCRdb retains in-frame clones only, with some absent. The data show about 76,000 clones, more than 75% seen once. Sequenced input: peripheral blood. The receptors were gathered from a human donor in a cohort sampled during active COVID-19.

The J gene is TRBJ2-5, the V gene TRBV2, with 9 bases matching TRBD2. The V gene end was trimmed by 8 bases and the J gene end by 3 bases; junction bases not matched to a gene: 4. There are 13 residues in the CDR3. The V gene's germline CDR1 is SNHLY and CDR2 FYNNEI. The CDR3 loop reads CASLGLAEETQYF. In nucleotides, the CDR3 is TGTGCCAGCCTGGGACTAGCTGAAGAGACCCAGTACTTC.

The chain carries TRBV5-1 and TRBJ2-7; D is uncertain. The CDR3 covers 13 residues. Germline CDR1 and CDR2: SGHRS and YFSETQ. Trimming removed 4 bases at V and 0 bases at J, with 8 bases between. CDR3 protein: CASSHPSSYEQYF. CDR3 nucleotide sequence: TGCGCCAGCAGCCACCCGAGCTCCTACGAGCAGTACTTC.

The chain is built from TRBV3-1 (or the pseudogene TRBV3-2) and TRBJ2-2, with D unresolved. Trimming removed 4 bases at V and 6 bases at J, with 9 bases between. Per the germline V gene, CDR1 is LGHDT and CDR2 is YNNKEL (reference sequence). This CDR3 is built from 13 residues. The CDR3 bases are TGTGCCAGCAGCCTTCTAGTCTCCGGGGAGCTGTTTTTT. It is translated as CASSLLVSGELFF.

The chain employs TRBV9 and TRBJ2-1; 13 bases line up with TRBD2. The J segment lost 1 base and the V segment lost 4 bases, leaving 2 bases of the junction unmatched. The CDR3 covers 16 residues. Germline V gives CDR1 SGDLS, CDR2 YYNGEE. The CDR3 is CASSKTSGGSYNEQFF. As DNA, the CDR3 is TGTGCCAGCAGCAAGACTAGCGGGGGGTCCTACAATGAGCAGTTCTTC.

The chain links TRBV6-5 to TRBJ1-5; tentatively, D is TRBD1 (6 bases). V lost 6 bases and J lost 0, with 12 bases in between. In germline, CDR1 is MNHEY, CDR2 SVGAGI. The CDR3 sequence is 15 residues long. Written as DNA, the CDR3 is TGTGCCAGCAGCACAGGGCTGTATAGCAATCAGCCCCAGCATTTT. Translation: CASSTGLYSNQPQHF.

The chain couples TRBV6-5 to TRBJ2-7; TRBD1 is a possible D gene (5 bases). The CDR3 runs to 14 residues. V lost 5 bases and J 1 base, leaving 12 bases between the germline ends. Germline CDR1 reads MNHEY; CDR2 reads SVGAGI. The DNA for the CDR3 is TGTGCCAGCAGTCTCGAGACAGTGTCCTACGAGCAGTACTTC. Protein sequence: CASSLETVSYEQYF.